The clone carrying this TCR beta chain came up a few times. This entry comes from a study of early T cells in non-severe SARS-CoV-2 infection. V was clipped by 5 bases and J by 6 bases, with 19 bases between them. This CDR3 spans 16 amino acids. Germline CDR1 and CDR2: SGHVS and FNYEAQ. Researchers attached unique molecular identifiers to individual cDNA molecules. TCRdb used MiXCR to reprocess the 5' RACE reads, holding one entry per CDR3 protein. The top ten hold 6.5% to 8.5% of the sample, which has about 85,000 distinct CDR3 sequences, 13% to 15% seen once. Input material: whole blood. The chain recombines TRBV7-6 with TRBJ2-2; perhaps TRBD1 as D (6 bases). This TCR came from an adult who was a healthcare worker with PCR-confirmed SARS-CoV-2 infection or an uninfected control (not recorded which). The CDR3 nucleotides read TGTGCCAGCAGCCCTCCGGGGTCCGAGGGGGCCGGGGAGCTGTTTTTT. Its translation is CASSPPGSEGAGELFF.